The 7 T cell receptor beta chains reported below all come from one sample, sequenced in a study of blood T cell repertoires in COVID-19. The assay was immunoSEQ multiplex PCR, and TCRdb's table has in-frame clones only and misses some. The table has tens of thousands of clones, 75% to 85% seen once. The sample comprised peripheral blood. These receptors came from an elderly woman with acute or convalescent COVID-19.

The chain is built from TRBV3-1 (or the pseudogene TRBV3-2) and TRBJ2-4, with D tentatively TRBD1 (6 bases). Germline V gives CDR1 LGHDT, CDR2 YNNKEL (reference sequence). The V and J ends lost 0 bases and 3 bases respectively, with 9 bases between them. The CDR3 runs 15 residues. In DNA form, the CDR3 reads TGTGCCAGCAGCCAAGAAGGGACAAGCAAAAACATTCAGTACTTC. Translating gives CASSQEGTSKNIQYF.

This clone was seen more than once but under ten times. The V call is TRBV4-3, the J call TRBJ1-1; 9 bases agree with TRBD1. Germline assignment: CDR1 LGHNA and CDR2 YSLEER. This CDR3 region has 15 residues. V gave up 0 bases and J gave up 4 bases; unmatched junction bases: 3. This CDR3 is CASSQEGQGGTEAFF. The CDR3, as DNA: TGCGCCAGCAGCCAAGAGGGACAGGGCGGCACTGAAGCTTTCTTT.

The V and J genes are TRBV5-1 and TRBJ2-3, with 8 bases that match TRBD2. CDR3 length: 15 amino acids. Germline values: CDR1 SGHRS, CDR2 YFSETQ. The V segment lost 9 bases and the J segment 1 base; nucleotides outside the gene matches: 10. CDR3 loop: CATTRGGGGTDTQYF. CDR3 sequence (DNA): TGCGCCACTACTCGGGGGGGAGGTGGCACAGATACGCAGTATTTT.

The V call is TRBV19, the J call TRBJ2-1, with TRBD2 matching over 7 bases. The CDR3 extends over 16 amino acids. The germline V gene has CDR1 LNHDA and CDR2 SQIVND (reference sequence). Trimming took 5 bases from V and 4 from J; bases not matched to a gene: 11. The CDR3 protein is CASSSQTSSRYNEQFF. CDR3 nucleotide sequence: TGTGCCAGTAGTTCCCAGACTAGCAGCAGGTACAATGAGCAGTTCTTC.

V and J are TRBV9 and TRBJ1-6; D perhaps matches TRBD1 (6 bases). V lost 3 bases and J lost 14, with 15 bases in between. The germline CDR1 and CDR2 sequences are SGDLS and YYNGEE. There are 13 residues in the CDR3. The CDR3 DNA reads TGTGCCAGCAGCGAGACCCCAGGGGTCGCCCTCCACTTT. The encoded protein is CASSETPGVALHF.

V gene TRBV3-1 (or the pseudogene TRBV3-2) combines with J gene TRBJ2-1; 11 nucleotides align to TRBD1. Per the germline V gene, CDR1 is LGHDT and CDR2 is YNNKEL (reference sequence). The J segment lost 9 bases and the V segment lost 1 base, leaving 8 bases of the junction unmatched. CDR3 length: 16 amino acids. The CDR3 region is CASSQAGTGGAGEQFF. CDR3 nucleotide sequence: TGTGCCAGCAGCCAAGCCGGGACAGGGGGTGCAGGTGAGCAGTTCTTC.

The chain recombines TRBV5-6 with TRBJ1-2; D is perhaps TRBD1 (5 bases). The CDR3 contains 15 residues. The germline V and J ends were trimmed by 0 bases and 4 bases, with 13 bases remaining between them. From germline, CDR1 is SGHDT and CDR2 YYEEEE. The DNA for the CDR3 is TGTGCCAGCAGCTTGGAAGGGGAAACCTTCTATGGCTACACCTTC. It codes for CASSLEGETFYGYTF.